Following are 4 T cell receptor beta chains from one sample sequenced in a study of siplizumab effects on memory and regulatory T cells. Some clones are missing from TCRdb's copy, which holds only in-frame ones; the method was immunoSEQ multiplex PCR. The table shows over 80,000 clones, with just under 95% occurring only once. Sequenced material: non-Treg CD4+ T cells sorted from blood. Receptor source: a human donor in good health.

The chain employs TRBV5-6 and TRBJ2-7; D may be TRBD1 or TRBD2 (5 bases each). The ends were cut back, 1 base at V and 1 base at J, with 12 bases in the middle. CDR3 length equals 15 residues. CDR1 SGHDT and CDR2 YYEEEE come from the germline V gene. This CDR3 reads CASSLLVGASYEQYF. CDR3 bases: TGTGCCAGCAGCTTGTTGGTCGGGGCTTCCTACGAGCAGTACTTC. Looking up the rest from reference TRBV5-6 and TRBJ2-7 gives the full variable domain: DAGVTQSPTHLIKTRGQQVTLRCSPKSGHDTVSWYQQALGQGPQFIFQYYEEEERQRGNFPDRFSGHQFPNYSSELNVNALLLGDSALYLCASSLLVGASYEQYFGPGTRLTVT.

This clone is a singleton in its sample. The V gene is TRBV29-1, the J gene TRBJ2-1; 16 bases agree with TRBD2. V lost 4 bases to trimming and J lost 6 bases; unmatched junction nucleotides: 12. The length of the CDR3 is 18 residues. From germline, CDR1 is SQVTM and CDR2 ANQGSEA. As DNA, the CDR3 is TGCAGCGTTGTCGTCTTACCGGGACTAGCGGGAGGGGTCAATGAGCAGTTCTTC. This translates into CSVVVLPGLAGGVNEQFF.

The V gene is TRBV9, the J gene TRBJ2-1; weak D call: TRBD1 (5 bases). This CDR3 spans 15 amino acids. CDR1 and CDR2 from the germline V gene are SGDLS and YYNGEE. Between the trimmed V and J ends, which lost 0 bases and 5 bases, there was a span of 12 bases. DNA of the CDR3: TGTGCCAGCAGCGTAGGGGCAGGGTTAAACAATGAGCAGTTCTTC. It translates to CASSVGAGLNNEQFF.

The V gene is TRBV2, the J gene TRBJ2-4; D remains unclear. V shed 2 bases and J shed 1 base, with 6 bases lying between them. CDR3 length equals 14 residues. Germline CDR1 is SNHLY and CDR2 is FYNNEI. CDR3 in amino acids: CASSETMAKNIQYF. The CDR3 region has the DNA TGTGCCAGCAGTGAAACCATGGCCAAAAACATTCAGTACTTC. Looking up the rest from reference TRBV2 and TRBJ2-4 gives the full variable domain: EPEVTQTPSHQVTQMGQEVILRCVPISNHLYFYWYRQILGQKVEFLVSFYNNEISEKSEIFDDQFSVERPDGSNFTLKIRSTKLEDSAMYFCASSETMAKNIQYFGAGTRLSVL.